Considering frequency, the clone carrying this T cell receptor beta chain is medium-sized. What it recognizes is unknown. This entry belongs to a study of CXCR3-negative and CXCR3-positive naive CD8 T cells. Study-wide findings and caveats: TRB CDR3 properties served as the basis for inferring TCR strength, and surface CD5 was comparable between naive subsets. Relative to memory CD8+ cells, whose diversity was much lower, both naive subsets had comparably high diversity.

With UMI labels, 5' RACE was used to prepare the TRB cDNA libraries. With the 5' RACE reads reprocessed, TCRdb shows one record per CDR3 protein and no DNA. The sample holds 5,000 to 6,500 distinct CDR3 sequences. Germline assignment: CDR1 SQVTM and CDR2 ANQGSEA. The CDR3 has 12 residues. This clonotype originated in a human donor in good health. Some clones in this sample may be carry-over from other donors' samples. This chain joins TRBV29-1 and TRBJ2-1; TCRdb picks TRBD1, but there is no DNA to check that call. Sequencing was done on a sample of naive CXCR3- CD8+ T cells from blood. As for subset: CD45RO-CCR7+CD27+CD95- naive CD8+ T cells lacking CXCR3 (TNR3-). This CDR3 reads CSVGGQGDEQFF.